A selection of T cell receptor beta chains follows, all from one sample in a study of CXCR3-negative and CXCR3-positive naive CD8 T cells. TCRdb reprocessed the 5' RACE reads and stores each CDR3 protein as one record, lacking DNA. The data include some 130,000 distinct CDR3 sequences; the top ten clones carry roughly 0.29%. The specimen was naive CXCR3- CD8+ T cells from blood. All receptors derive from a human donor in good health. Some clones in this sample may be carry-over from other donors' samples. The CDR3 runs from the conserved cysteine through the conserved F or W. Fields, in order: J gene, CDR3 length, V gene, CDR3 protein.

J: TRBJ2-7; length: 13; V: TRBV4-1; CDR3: CASSQWQGNEQYF
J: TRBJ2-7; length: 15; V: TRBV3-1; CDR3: CASSQSGAPTYEQYF
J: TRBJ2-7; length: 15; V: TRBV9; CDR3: CASSVAPDGTYEQYF
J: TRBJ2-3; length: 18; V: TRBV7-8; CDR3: CASSLAVLAGGSTDTQYF
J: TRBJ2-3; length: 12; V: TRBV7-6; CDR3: CASSSGPDTQYF
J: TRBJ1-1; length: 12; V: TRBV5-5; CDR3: CASSLSVKEAFF
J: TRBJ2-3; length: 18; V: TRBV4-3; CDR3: CASSQEGLADRSTDTQYF
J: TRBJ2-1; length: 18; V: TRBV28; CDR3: CASSKLAGGLRSYNERFF
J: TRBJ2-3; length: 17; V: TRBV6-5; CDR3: CASSFQGLAGGADTQYF
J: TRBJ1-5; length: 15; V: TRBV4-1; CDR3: CASSSDGNSNQPQHF
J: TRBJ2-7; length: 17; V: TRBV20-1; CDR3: CSASNKDSTFPTYEQYF
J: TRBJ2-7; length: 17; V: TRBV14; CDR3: CASSQSWGDGSSYEQYF
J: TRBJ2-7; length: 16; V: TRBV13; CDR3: CASSLNSGPPSYEQYF
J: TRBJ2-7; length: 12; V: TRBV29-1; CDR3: CSALAESYEQYF
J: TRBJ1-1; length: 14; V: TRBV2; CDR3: CASSGASSDTEAFF
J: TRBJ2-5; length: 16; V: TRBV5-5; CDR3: CASSLPSSGAQETQYF
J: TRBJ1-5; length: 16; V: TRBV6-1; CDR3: CASSEALGTGNQPQHF
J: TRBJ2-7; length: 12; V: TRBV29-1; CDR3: CSTTGEGGEQYF
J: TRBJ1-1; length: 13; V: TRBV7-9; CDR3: CASSLASTAEAFF
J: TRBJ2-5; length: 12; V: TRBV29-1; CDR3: CSVDRGGETQYF
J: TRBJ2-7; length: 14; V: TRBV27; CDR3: CASSLGGTGFEQYF
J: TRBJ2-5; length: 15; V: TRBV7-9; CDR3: CASSPPRTQWETQYF
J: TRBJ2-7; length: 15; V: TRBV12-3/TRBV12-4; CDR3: CASSADRVISYEQYF
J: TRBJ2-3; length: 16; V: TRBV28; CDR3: CASSLPSGISTDTQYF
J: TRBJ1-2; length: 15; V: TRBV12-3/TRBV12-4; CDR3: CASSLPPRGYYGYTF
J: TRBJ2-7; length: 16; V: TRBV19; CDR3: CASSIRTSGSEYEQYF
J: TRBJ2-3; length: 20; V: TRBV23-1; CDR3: CASSIPFTRRERGGTDTQYF
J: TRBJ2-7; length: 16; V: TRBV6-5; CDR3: CASSTTRTSGSGEQYF
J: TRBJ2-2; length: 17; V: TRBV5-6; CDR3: CASSLPTRGTNTGELFF
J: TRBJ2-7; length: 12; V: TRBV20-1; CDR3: CSARAGIYEQYF
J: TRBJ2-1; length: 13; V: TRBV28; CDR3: CASSSRAGREQFF
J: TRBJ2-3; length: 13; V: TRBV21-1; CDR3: CASRPLYTDTQYF
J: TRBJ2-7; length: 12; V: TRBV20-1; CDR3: CSAIWGGVEQYF
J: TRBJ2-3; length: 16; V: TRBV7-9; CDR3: CASSLDPGGGTDTQYF
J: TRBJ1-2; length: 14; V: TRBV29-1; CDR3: CSVERGIEEYGYTF
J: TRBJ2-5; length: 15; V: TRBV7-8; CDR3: CASRQTTSLLETQYF
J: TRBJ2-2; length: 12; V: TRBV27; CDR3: CASSLRTGELFF